This T cell receptor (beta chain) stems from a study of regulatory T cells in long-lasting Graves disease. Concerning this clonotype itself: It is likely a read error, because the conserved phenylalanine at the end of the CDR3 is missing.

Time point here: newly diagnosed GD, antithyroid drugs for less than 3 months. Scientists built the TCR library using RNA that was extracted from PBMCs. A peripheral blood sample, around 8.5 milliliters in volume, was drawn into EDTA tubes. Construction of TCR beta libraries relied on iRepertoire HTBI primers and on Arm-PCR targeting CDR3 regions. One entry per CDR3 protein, called by TCRdb with MiXCR from the multiplex PCR reads. Here the sample spans 400,000 to 500,000 distinct CDR3 sequences, roughly 15% being singletons. The V gene's germline CDR1 is SGDLS and CDR2 YYNGEE. This CDR3 spans 17 amino acids. The V end lost 1 base, the J end lost 0 bases, and 13 bases lay between the germline ends. These data also formed part of another study, on T cells in Graves' hyperthyroidism and ophthalmopathy.

The receptor was derived from a woman younger than 35 with Graves disease. The sample consisted of peripheral blood mononuclear cells (PBMCs), taken at new diagnosis, from a patient treated with antithyroid drugs. The chain is built from TRBV9 and TRBJ2-2; D is tentatively TRBD1 or TRBD2 (5 bases each). The CDR3 nucleotides read TGTGCCAGCAGCGTACCGTGGGACGTCGCGAACACCGGGGAGCTGTTTTTG. Residues: CASSVPWDVANTGELFL.